The text below deals with one T cell receptor beta chain. Its target is not known. The data originate from a study of spatial heterogeneity in lung cancer. Study in general: Among detected sequences, beta-chain ones consistently exceeded alpha-chain ones in number. Overall study results and limits: At tumor resection, ubiquitous expanded TCRs were detected in blood more often than later.

Trimming pared 0 bases from V and 5 bases from J, leaving 16 bases between. Per the germline V gene, CDR1 is DFQATT and CDR2 is SNEGSKA (reference sequence). The CDR3 runs to 15 residues. Unique molecular identifiers, one per molecule, were present on every TCR cDNA molecule. TCRdb redid the calling of the 5' RACE reads with MiXCR, one entry per CDR3 protein. This sample yields tens of thousands of distinct CDR3 sequences, of which 10% to 15% are seen a single time; around 4.3% belongs to the top ten. The sample's time point: sample taken at primary tumor resection. Material for sequencing was whole RNA from tumor, nontumor lung or frozen PBMC, left unsorted. The donor population consisted of approximately 70 patients with untreated, early-stage non-small cell lung cancer.

The V gene is TRBV20-1, the J gene TRBJ2-5, with TRBD2 as a possible D gene (5 bases). The clonotype was recovered from a male donor with early-stage non-small cell lung cancer. The specimen was PBMCs, collected at surgery. This CDR3 reads CSARENAGPPETQYF. Written as DNA, the CDR3 is TGCAGTGCTAGAGAGAATGCGGGCCCCCCGGAGACCCAGTACTTC.